These 26 T cell receptor beta chains were sequenced from one sample in a study of beta chain features in type 1 diabetes. cDNA synthesis used the whole RNA isolate, giving expressed TCRB sequences. Generated by immunoSEQ multiplex PCR, the TCRdb table keeps only in-frame clones and is missing some. This table has just over 600,000 clones, roughly a sixth appearing once. Source material: naive CD4+ T cells from blood. Every receptor here comes from a man aged 18-30 years in good health.

This rearrangement joins TRBV9 to TRBJ1-1; 8 positions match TRBD1. This CDR3 region has 15 residues. J was trimmed by 5 bases and V by 3 bases; bases with no gene match: 9. CDR1 and CDR2 (germline): SGDLS, YYNGEE. The CDR3 DNA is TGTGCCAGCAGCGCCCAGACAGGGGCGGTGACTGAAGCTTTCTTT. Residues: CASSAQTGAVTEAFF.

This clone has just a few counts. V and J are TRBV9 and TRBJ2-1, with 11 bases matching TRBD2. The ends lost 4 bases at V and 3 bases at J; junction bases unmatched: 6. CDR3 size: 16 residues. Germline V gene sequence: CDR1 SGDLS, CDR2 YYNGEE. The CDR3 is CASSSVGTSGYNEQFF. The CDR3, as DNA: TGTGCCAGCAGCTCTGTGGGGACTAGCGGCTACAATGAGCAGTTCTTC.

This clone was counted only a few times. This rearrangement joins TRBV5-1 to TRBJ2-1; D gene uncertain. V was shortened by 4 bases and J by 5 bases, with 10 bases between the two germline ends. Germline CDR1 reads SGHRS; CDR2 reads YFSETQ. The CDR3 extends over 13 amino acids. The CDR3: CASSVDAHNEQFF. The DNA of the CDR3 is TGCGCCAGCAGCGTGGACGCACACAATGAGCAGTTCTTC.

In its sample, this clone was seen a few times. The same CDR3 can be traced to other DNA sequences in this sample. The chain links TRBV28 to TRBJ2-3; no clear D. The V gene lost 5 bases and the J gene lost 0 bases, with 3 bases spanning the gap. CDR1 is MDHEN and CDR2 is SYDVKM in the germline V gene. The CDR3 sequence is 12 residues long. The DNA of the CDR3 is TGTGCCAGCAGTCTAAGCACAGATACGCAGTATTTT. Its translation: CASSLSTDTQYF.

V usage is TRBV29-1 and J usage is TRBJ2-1; 11 bases are shared with TRBD1. This CDR3 comprises 15 residues. The germline V gene has CDR1 SQVTM and CDR2 ANQGSEA. J was trimmed by 2 bases and V by 6 bases; bases with no gene match: 6. The DNA for the CDR3 is TGCAGCGTACCTCCGGGACAGGGGGCCTACAATGAGCAGTTCTTC. Translation: CSVPPGQGAYNEQFF.

This sequence joins TRBV6-1 and TRBJ2-3; possibly TRBD1 for D (6 bases). Germline V gives CDR1 MNHNS, CDR2 SASEGT. The length of the CDR3 is 15 residues. The V and J ends lost 7 bases and 0 bases respectively, with 14 bases between them. The CDR3 DNA reads TGTGCCAGCACGGACAGACGGTCTAGCACAGATACGCAGTATTTT. Translating it yields CASTDRRSSTDTQYF.

V and J are TRBV19 and TRBJ2-7; TRBD2 matches at 12 bases. Per germline, CDR1 LNHDA and CDR2 SQIVND (reference sequence). The CDR3 extends over 15 amino acids. Germline trimming cut 5 bases from V and 3 bases from J; bases unmatched to any gene: 5. The CDR3 protein is CASSLGLAGLYEQYF. In nucleotides, the CDR3 is TGTGCCAGTAGTTTGGGACTAGCGGGTCTCTACGAGCAGTACTTC.

This clone was detected a few times. This rearrangement joins TRBV4-3 to TRBJ2-6; D remains ambiguous. CDR1 and CDR2 from the germline V gene are LGHNA and YSLEER. This CDR3 contains 16 residues. Trimming stripped 2 bases from V and 7 bases from J, with 15 bases between. DNA for the CDR3: TGCGCCAGCAGCCAAAGTTCAGGCTGGGGTGCCAACGTCCTGACTTTC. Translation: CASSQSSGWGANVLTF.

About this clone: This sample includes further DNA sequences coding for the same CDR3. This rearrangement joins TRBV6-5 to TRBJ2-7, with a possible D match to TRBD1 (6 bases). Germline-derived CDR1 and CDR2 are MNHEY and SVGAGI. V lost 2 bases and J lost 0, with 8 bases in between. This CDR3 has 14 residues. CDR3 in DNA: TGTGCCAGCAGTTACGGGGGCCGCTCCTACGAGCAGTACTTC. It is translated as CASSYGGRSYEQYF.

The chain joins TRBV28 to TRBJ2-7, with 9 bases that match TRBD1. The germline V gene has CDR1 MDHEN and CDR2 SYDVKM. With V trimmed by 6 bases and J by 3 bases, 12 bases remained unmatched. The CDR3 totals 16 residues. The CDR3 sequence is CASRPPGQGPFYEQYF. DNA of the CDR3: TGTGCCAGCAGGCCCCCGGGACAGGGCCCCTTCTACGAGCAGTACTTC.

The chain links TRBV29-1 to TRBJ1-2; D not resolved. Trimming shortened V by 8 bases and J by 3 bases, and 16 bases separated the two germline ends. The CDR3 has 13 residues. Germline CDR1 is SQVTM and CDR2 is ANQGSEA. The CDR3 DNA reads TGCAGCATACCAACCTGGGGTGACTATGGCTACACCTTC. Translating it yields CSIPTWGDYGYTF.

A few counts support this clone. This chain links TRBV9 with TRBJ1-6; a weak D match, TRBD1 (5 bases). The CDR3 is 17 residues long. The germline V and J ends were trimmed by 0 bases and 3 bases, with 13 bases remaining between them. Germline-derived CDR1 and CDR2 are SGDLS and YYNGEE. This CDR3 reads CASSVVPGRGYNSPLHF. For the CDR3, the DNA is TGTGCCAGCAGCGTAGTCCCCGGGAGGGGCTATAATTCACCCCTCCACTTT. Using reference TRBV9 and TRBJ1-6 for the parts outside the CDR3, the full variable domain is DSGVTQTPKHLITATGQRVTLRCSPRSGDLSVYWYQQSLDQGLQFLIQYYNGEERAKGNILERFSAQQFPDLHSELNLSSLELGDSALYFCASSVVPGRGYNSPLHFGNGTRLTVT.

This clone was detected only a few times. This chain uses TRBV4-1 with TRBJ2-7; D is undetermined. V was pared by 4 bases and J by 0 bases, with 10 bases between. The CDR3 sequence is 14 residues long. Germline V gene data show CDR1 as MGHRA and CDR2 as YSYEKL. CDR3 loop: CASSPQLSSYEQYF. CDR3 DNA sequence: TGCGCCAGCAGCCCGCAGCTTAGCTCCTACGAGCAGTACTTC.

This clone was seen a handful of times. This chain links TRBV6-5 with TRBJ1-1; TRBD1 matches 7 bases. This CDR3 contains 14 residues. Trimming took 6 bases from V and 4 from J; bases not matched to a gene: 8. The V gene's germline CDR1 is MNHEY and CDR2 SVGAGI. CDR3 bases: TGTGCCAGCAGCCCACGACAGGGCACCACTGAAGCTTTCTTT. This codes for CASSPRQGTTEAFF.

This clone has just a few counts. The chain recombines TRBV11-3 with TRBJ2-5, with D possibly being TRBD2 (6 bases). The CDR3 is 15 residues long. The germline V gene has CDR1 SGHNT and CDR2 YENEEA. V lost 1 base and J lost 5, with 14 bases in between. CDR3 sequence reads: CASSLGWRGSETQYF. In DNA form, the CDR3 reads TGTGCCAGCAGCTTAGGTTGGCGGGGCTCGGAGACCCAGTACTTC.

This clone was recorded a few times. The chain employs TRBV2 and TRBJ2-1, with D possibly TRBD2 on 5 matching bases. CDR3 length: 15 residues. Deletions cut 0 bases from V and 0 bases from J, with 6 bases between. The V gene's germline CDR1 is SNHLY and CDR2 FYNNEI. Written as DNA, the CDR3 is TGTGCCAGCAGTGAAGCAGGGAGCTCCTACAATGAGCAGTTCTTC. Its protein product is CASSEAGSSYNEQFF.

This clone was observed a handful of times. Distinct nucleotide sequences in the sample also encode this CDR3. The chain joins TRBV5-1 to TRBJ2-1; TRBD1 might be the D (5 bases). Germline V gene sequence: CDR1 SGHRS, CDR2 YFSETQ. The CDR3 has 14 residues. With 4 bases removed from V and 4 bases from J, the gap between germline ends came to 12 bases. The CDR3 is CASSRDRGYNEQFF. The CDR3 DNA is TGCGCCAGCAGCAGAGACAGAGGATACAATGAGCAGTTCTTC.

The rearrangement joins TRBV27 to TRBJ1-2, with unresolved D. This CDR3 is built from 15 residues. V lost 1 base to trimming and J lost 2 bases, with 11 bases between them. Looked up from germline, CDR1 is MNHEY and CDR2 is SMNVEV (reference sequence). The DNA for the CDR3 is TGTGCCAGCAGTTTATGGGGTAGTCAGAACTATGGCTACACCTTC. Translating gives CASSLWGSQNYGYTF.

The genes are TRBV10-3 and TRBJ2-2; no clear D gene. This CDR3 is 18 amino acids long. Per germline, CDR1 ENHRY and CDR2 SYGVKD. Trimming cost V 5 bases and J 2 bases, with 21 bases left between them. The CDR3 nucleotides read TGTGCCATCAGTTTTTCGGGCCCACTCGACTTCAACACCGGGGAGCTGTTTTTT. Its protein is CAISFSGPLDFNTGELFF.

The CDR3 DNA reads as TGTGCCAGCACCCGCCGGGCTCGGGCTGGAGAGACCCAGTACTTC. Its translation is CASTRRARAGETQYF. The chain is built from TRBV6-6 and TRBJ2-5; D call uncertain. CDR1 and CDR2 (germline): MNHNY, SVGAGI (reference sequence). Trimming cost V 7 bases and J 4 bases, with 19 bases left between them. The CDR3 loop spans 15 amino acids.

This sequence joins TRBV29-1 and TRBJ1-3, with D tentatively TRBD1 (5 bases). CDR1 SQVTM and CDR2 ANQGSEA come from the germline V gene. CDR3 length equals 14 residues. Trimming shortened V by 2 bases and J by 0 bases, and 8 bases separated the two germline ends. The DNA for the CDR3 is TGCAGCGTTGAACAGGGATACTCTGGAAACACCATATATTTT. The encoded protein is CSVEQGYSGNTIYF.

This clone was seen a few times. The gene calls are TRBV25-1 and TRBJ2-7; tentative D call: TRBD1 (5 bases). V was clipped by 0 bases and J by 6 bases, with 15 bases between them. The CDR3 runs 15 residues. Germline CDR1 and CDR2: MGHDK and SYGVNS. CDR3 nucleotides: TGTGCCAGCAGTGAATACGGCAGGGTCGGCCTCGAGCAGTACTTC. This gives the protein CASSEYGRVGLEQYF.

This clone was observed a few times. CDR3 nucleotide sequence: TGTGCCAGCTCACCACAAGACGGAGTCTATGGCTACACCTTC. Translated: CASSPQDGVYGYTF. The chain recombines TRBV18 with TRBJ1-2; the D is unclear. Looked up from germline, CDR1 is KGHSH and CDR2 is LQKENI. V lost 1 base to trimming and J lost 4 bases, with 10 bases between them. The CDR3 covers 14 residues. The variable domain in full, completed from reference TRBV18 and TRBJ1-2, reads NAGVMQNPRHLVRRRGQEARLRCSPMKGHSHVYWYRQLPEEGLKFMVYLQKENIIDESGMPKERFSAEFPKEGPSILRIQQVVRGDSAAYFCASSPQDGVYGYTFGSGTRLTVV.

The chain uses TRBV25-1 and TRBJ2-5; 7 nucleotides agree with TRBD1. Germline V gene lookup returns CDR1 MGHDK and CDR2 SYGVNS. V lost 2 bases to trimming and J lost 1 base; unmatched junction nucleotides: 7. This CDR3 is built from 16 residues. CDR3 sequence reads: CASSELGQSVQETQYF. CDR3 in DNA: TGTGCCAGCAGTGAACTGGGACAGTCAGTCCAAGAGACCCAGTACTTC.

The V gene is TRBV5-1, the J gene TRBJ1-2, with unresolved D. Trimming cost V 0 bases and J 8 bases, with 11 bases left between them. From germline, CDR1 is SGHRS and CDR2 YFSETQ. CDR3 length: 13 amino acids. The chain's CDR3 is CASSLVIGLGYTF. Here the CDR3 DNA reads TGCGCCAGCAGCTTGGTTATAGGACTCGGCTACACCTTC.

In this sample, this clone turned up a few times. The chain joins TRBV2 to TRBJ2-2; TRBD2 aligns across 7 bases. The V gene's germline CDR1 is SNHLY and CDR2 FYNNEI. V shed 8 bases, J shed 0 bases, and the junction held 3 bases outside the gene matches. The CDR3 contains 14 residues. Here the CDR3 reads CASVRETNTGELFF. The DNA of the CDR3 is TGTGCCAGCGTGCGGGAGACGAACACCGGGGAGCTGTTTTTT.